These 27 T cell receptor beta chains were all obtained from the same sample, sequenced in a study of shared clonotypes between healthy human individuals. TCRdb's table, derived via immunoSEQ multiplex PCR, lists solely in-frame clones and lacks some. The table lists hundreds of thousands of clones, 70% to 80% of them singletons. The sample consisted of PBMCs. These receptors were obtained from a woman aged 40-49 years in good health. Some clones in this sample may be carry-over from other donors' samples.

The rearrangement links TRBV2 to TRBJ2-5; TRBD2 matches at 8 bases. With V trimmed by 5 bases and J by 5 bases, 1 base remained unmatched. CDR1 and CDR2 (germline): SNHLY, FYNNEI. The CDR3 is 12 amino acids. This CDR3 is CASSRLAETQYF. CDR3 DNA sequence: TGTGCCAGCAGTCGACTAGCGGAGACCCAGTACTTC.

The rearrangement links TRBV7-8 to TRBJ2-7, with 9 bases matching TRBD2. The V and J ends lost 0 bases and 0 bases, in that order; junction bases with no gene match: 6. Germline-derived CDR1 and CDR2 are SGHVS and FQNEAQ. The CDR3 contains 17 residues. The CDR3 sequence is CASSLASGGSISYEQYF. The DNA for the CDR3 is TGTGCCAGCAGCTTAGCTAGCGGGGGTTCGATCTCCTACGAGCAGTACTTC.

The sample holds one count of this clone. The chain recombines TRBV7-8 with TRBJ2-7; weak D call: TRBD2 (5 bases). The CDR3 loop spans 14 amino acids. V gave up 3 bases and J gave up 1 base, with 10 bases separating them. CDR1 and CDR2 from the germline V gene are SGHVS and FQNEAQ. The chain's CDR3 is CASSFARTSYEQYF. CDR3 nucleotide sequence: TGTGCCAGCAGCTTTGCCAGGACTTCCTACGAGCAGTACTTC. Supplemented by reference TRBV7-8 and TRBJ2-7, the full variable domain reads GAGVSQSPRYKVAKRGQDVALRCDPISGHVSLFWYQQALGQGPEFLTYFQNEAQLDKSGLPSDRFFAERPEGSVSTLKIQRTQQEDSAVYLCASSFARTSYEQYFGPGTRLTVT.

This sequence joins TRBV29-1 and TRBJ2-3, with 7 nucleotides matching TRBD1. The ends lost 2 bases at V and 0 bases at J; junction bases unmatched: 2. The CDR3 length is 14 residues. Germline lookup yields CDR1 SQVTM and CDR2 ANQGSEA. For the CDR3, the DNA is TGCAGCGTTGAAAAACAGGGGAGCACAGATACGCAGTATTTT. It specifies CSVEKQGSTDTQYF.

The rearrangement joins TRBV6-1 to TRBJ2-3; 7 positions agree with TRBD1. Trimming removed 4 bases from V and 8 bases from J; junction bases left unmatched: 12. CDR3 length: 15 amino acids. Germline CDR1 reads MNHNS; CDR2 reads SASEGT. In nucleotides, the CDR3 is TGTGCCAGCAGTGGACAGGGTGAGGCGGTCGGTACGCAGTATTTT. Its translation: CASSGQGEAVGTQYF.

The chain has TRBV28 and TRBJ1-5, with D unclear. The CDR3 consists of 14 residues. V lost 7 bases and J 4 bases, leaving 14 bases between the germline ends. Germline-derived CDR1 and CDR2 are MDHEN and SYDVKM. CDR3 protein: CASNQGGLNQPQHF. CDR3 nucleotides: TGTGCCAGCAACCAAGGCGGCTTGAATCAGCCCCAGCATTTT. The full variable domain, rest sourced from reference TRBV28 and TRBJ1-5, is DVKVTQSSRYLVKRTGEKVFLECVQDMDHENMFWYRQDPGLGLRLIYFSYDVKMKEKGDIPEGYSVSREKKERFSLILESASTNQTSMYLCASNQGGLNQPQHFGDGTRLSIL.

This clone showed up just a few times. The V call is TRBV9, the J call TRBJ2-1; 9 nucleotides agree with TRBD2. This CDR3 has 15 amino acids. Germline lookup yields CDR1 SGDLS and CDR2 YYNGEE. The V and J ends lost 4 bases and 4 bases, in that order; junction bases with no gene match: 6. CDR3 sequence reads: CASSPSSGVYNEQFF. DNA of the CDR3: TGTGCCAGCAGCCCATCTAGCGGGGTATACAATGAGCAGTTCTTC.

This rearrangement joins TRBV19 to TRBJ2-4; perhaps TRBD1 as D (6 bases). Germline lookup yields CDR1 LNHDA and CDR2 SQIVND (reference sequence). Between the trimmed V and J ends, which lost 8 bases and 1 base, there was a span of 15 bases. There are 15 residues in the CDR3. This chain's CDR3 is CASSGELVAKNIQYF. The CDR3 nucleotides read TGTGCCAGTTCAGGGGAGCTCGTGGCCAAAAACATTCAGTACTTC.

This chain joins TRBV9 and TRBJ2-3, with 7 bases lining up with TRBD2. CDR3 size: 15 residues. The germline gives CDR1 SGDLS, CDR2 YYNGEE. V shed 4 bases and J 2 bases; nucleotides not matched to a gene: 7. The DNA for the CDR3 is TGTGCCAGCAGCACCCGGACTAGTATCACAGATACGCAGTATTTT. This sequence encodes CASSTRTSITDTQYF.

The V call is TRBV7-9, the J call TRBJ2-5, with D hard to call. Trimming removed 2 bases at V and 5 bases at J, with 9 bases between. CDR1 is SEHNR, CDR2 FQNEAQ, per germline (reference sequence). The CDR3 has 13 amino acids. CDR3 bases: TGTGCCAGCAGCTTACCCAAAACGGAGACCCAGTACTTC. It encodes CASSLPKTETQYF.

This clone was picked up a small number of times. The chain is built from TRBV7-2 and TRBJ2-7, with 10 bases identical to TRBD2. The germline V gene has CDR1 SGHTA and CDR2 FQGNSA. V dropped 2 bases and J dropped 0; count of bases not matched to a gene: 4. This CDR3 is built from 16 residues. The CDR3 loop is CASSLNPSGSSYEQYF. The CDR3 DNA reads TGTGCCAGCAGCTTAAACCCTAGCGGGAGCTCCTACGAGCAGTACTTC.

The CDR3 here is CASSWGQGTYEQYF. The CDR3 region has the DNA TGTGCCAGCAGCTGGGGACAAGGGACCTACGAGCAGTACTTC. The V call is TRBV5-4, the J call TRBJ2-7; possible D gene TRBD1, 6 bases. The V gene lost 3 bases and the J gene lost 2 bases, with 12 bases spanning the gap. Germline values: CDR1 SGHNT, CDR2 YYREEE (reference sequence). The CDR3 is made up of 14 amino acids.

This clone was seen once. The chain couples TRBV7-3 to TRBJ2-1, with 7 bases fitting TRBD1. The CDR3 covers 14 residues. Germline V CDR1 and CDR2: SGHTA, FQGTGA. Unmatched junction bases numbered 8, after V lost 6 bases and J lost 6 bases. The CDR3 nucleotides read TGTGCCAGCAGTAGGACAGGAGACGGCAATGAGCAGTTCTTC. This sequence encodes CASSRTGDGNEQFF.

The J gene is TRBJ2-1, the V gene TRBV29-1; the match to TRBD1 covers 10 bases. There are 15 residues in the CDR3. Per germline, CDR1 SQVTM and CDR2 ANQGSEA. The ends lost 2 bases at V and 1 base at J; junction bases unmatched: 2. CDR3 nucleotides: TGCAGCGTTGAACGGACAGGGGGTTCCTACAATGAGCAGTTCTTC. Amino acid sequence: CSVERTGGSYNEQFF.

The chain has TRBV6-6 and TRBJ2-3, with TRBD1 as a possible D gene (5 bases). Trimming cost V 2 bases and J 2 bases, with 8 bases left between them. The CDR3 extends over 14 amino acids. Germline loops: CDR1 MNHNY, CDR2 SVGAGI (reference sequence). The CDR3, as DNA: TGTGCCAGCAGTTACGGGGCGGACACAGATACGCAGTATTTT. Protein: CASSYGADTDTQYF.

V is TRBV10-3 and J is TRBJ2-7; 10 bases map to TRBD1. Germline values: CDR1 ENHRY, CDR2 SYGVKD. The CDR3 covers 14 residues. V dropped 10 bases and J dropped 4; count of bases not matched to a gene: 10. The CDR3 is CATEPDRGKYEQYF. DNA of the CDR3: TGTGCCACGGAGCCGGACAGGGGGAAATACGAGCAGTACTTC.

A note on this clone: At one boundary the junction diverges from the germline segment, which might be a read error. This rearrangement joins TRBV7-9 to TRBJ2-7; TRBD1 matches 8 bases. This CDR3 region has 15 residues. Germline-derived CDR1 and CDR2 are SEHNR and FQNEAQ (reference sequence). CDR3 residues: CASSSDRDIGPGWIF. In DNA, the CDR3 is TGTGCCAGCAGCTCGGACAGGGATATCGGGCCTGGTTGGATCTTC. The complete variable domain, with remaining parts taken from reference TRBV7-9 and TRBJ2-7, reads DTGVSQNPRHKITKRGQNVTFRCDPISEHNRLYWYRQTLGQGPEFLTYFQNEAQLEKSRLLSDRFSAERPKGSFSTLEIQRTEQGDSAMYLCASSSDRDIGPGWIFGPGTRLTVT.

V usage is TRBV27 and J usage is TRBJ2-5; D is unresolved. V lost 2 bases and J lost 5, with 15 bases in between. Germline V gene data show CDR1 as MNHEY and CDR2 as SMNVEV (reference sequence). The CDR3 has 15 residues. DNA for the CDR3: TGTGCCAGCAGTTTAAGGCTGGCTAGTTGGGAGACCCAGTACTTC. Its translation: CASSLRLASWETQYF.

V is TRBV4-2 and J is TRBJ2-2; 8 positions agree with TRBD2. The CDR3 is 17 amino acids. Germline assignment: CDR1 LGHNA and CDR2 YNFKEQ. J gave up 5 bases and V 0 bases, and 8 bases lay outside the gene matches. The CDR3 loop reads CASSQDLSGRDTGELFF. The CDR3 DNA reads as TGTGCCAGCAGCCAAGATCTCAGCGGGAGAGATACCGGGGAGCTGTTTTTT.

This clone has ten or more counts. This chain connects TRBV6-1 to TRBJ2-7; weak D call: TRBD1 (8 bases). This CDR3 is 15 amino acids long. The V gene lost 6 bases and the J gene lost 2 bases, with 17 bases spanning the gap. The germline gives CDR1 MNHNS, CDR2 SASEGT. The CDR3 sequence is CASRTDRGGTYEQYF. The CDR3 DNA reads TGTGCCAGCAGAACCGACAGGGGAGGGACCTACGAGCAGTACTTC.

The chain uses TRBV15 and TRBJ2-1; TRBD2 aligns across 9 bases. V lost 0 bases and J lost 8; bases outside the gene matches: 11. The length of the CDR3 is 17 residues. Germline CDR1 LNHNV, CDR2 YYDKDF (reference sequence). CDR3 sequence reads: CATSRDRLAGMFYEQFF. The CDR3 coding sequence is TGTGCCACCAGCAGAGATCGGCTAGCGGGAATGTTCTATGAGCAGTTCTTC.

In this sample, this clone turned up many times. This chain links TRBV4-2 with TRBJ2-7; tentative D call: TRBD2 (6 bases). The CDR3 loop spans 16 amino acids. Per germline, CDR1 LGHNA and CDR2 YNFKEQ. The ends were cut back, 0 bases at V and 0 bases at J, with 12 bases in the middle. CDR3 amino acids: CASSQEFGGASYEQYF. For the CDR3, the DNA is TGTGCCAGCAGCCAAGAATTTGGCGGGGCCTCCTACGAGCAGTACTTC.

On this clone: Other DNA sequences of this sample code for an identical CDR3. This chain links TRBV5-1 with TRBJ2-3, with 7 bases matching TRBD2. Germline V gives CDR1 SGHRS, CDR2 YFSETQ. V gave up 0 bases and J gave up 6 bases; unmatched junction bases: 7. This CDR3 is built from 15 residues. CDR3 in amino acids: CASSLALAGADTQYF. The CDR3 bases are TGCGCCAGCAGCTTGGCTTTAGCGGGTGCGGATACGCAGTATTTT.

This chain connects TRBV4-1 to TRBJ2-5, with TRBD1 matching over 9 bases. Germline loops: CDR1 MGHRA, CDR2 YSYEKL. Trimming cost V 3 bases and J 2 bases; bases outside gene matches: 7. CDR3 length equals 16 residues. In DNA, the CDR3 is TGCGCCAGCAGCCAGGCGGACAGGGGACCTCAAGAGACCCAGTACTTC. Translation gives CASSQADRGPQETQYF.

The chain links TRBV29-1 to TRBJ2-2; D uncertain. The V end was cut by 2 bases, the J end by 0 bases, with 4 bases between. Germline V CDR1 and CDR2: SQVTM, ANQGSEA. The CDR3 is 13 amino acids. The CDR3 loop is CSVELPNTGELFF. DNA of the CDR3: TGCAGCGTTGAACTACCGAACACCGGGGAGCTGTTTTTT.

In its sample, this clone was seen a few times. This chain joins TRBV6-4 and TRBJ2-3; D unclear. Germline V gene sequence: CDR1 MRHNA, CDR2 SNTAGT. This CDR3 contains 13 residues. V was trimmed by 4 bases and J by 2 bases, leaving 7 bases between them. The CDR3: CASSGGDTDTQYF. Here the CDR3 DNA reads TGTGCCAGCAGTGGTGGAGACACAGATACGCAGTATTTT.

The chain couples TRBV10-3 to TRBJ1-1; TRBD1 aligns across 9 bases. Losses at the gene ends were 6 bases for V and 4 bases for J; bases not matched to a gene: 12. CDR3 length equals 16 residues. Germline V gene data show CDR1 as ENHRY and CDR2 as SYGVKD. The CDR3 spells CAIRAGTGSRSTEAFF. The CDR3 DNA reads as TGTGCCATCAGAGCGGGGACAGGGTCCAGGAGCACTGAAGCTTTCTTT.